The 4 T cell receptor beta chains presented below share a single source sample, sequenced in a study of response to subunit inactivated influenza vaccine. TCRdb re-called the RT-PCR reads through MiXCR, storing one row per CDR3 protein. The table records about 540,000 distinct CDR3 sequences, less than 25% of them present only once. This sample also belongs to another study, concerning T cells expressing NK-cell markers. From that second work: It was by 5'RACE template switching with UMIs that TCR beta cDNA was made.

The sample was CD4+ T cells sorted from PBMCs, taken about 13 days after vaccination. The receptors were gathered from a man aged 45-65 years who received an inactivated influenza vaccine.

The gene calls are TRBV20-1 and TRBJ2-3; D may match TRBD1 or TRBD2 (6 bases each). This CDR3 spans 18 amino acids. V shed 0 bases and J shed 2 bases, with 21 bases lying between them. The germline gives CDR1 DFQATT, CDR2 SNEGSKA (reference sequence). CDR3 bases: TGCAGTGCTAGAGATGTGGGGGGCGCCCTCATTAACACAGATACGCAGTATTTT. As protein: CSARDVGGALINTDTQYF.

In this sample, this clonotype turned up a few times. The chain employs TRBV28 and TRBJ1-1; 7 positions match TRBD1. The length of the CDR3 is 15 residues. Germline CDR1 MDHEN, CDR2 SYDVKM. After removal of 5 bases from V and 4 bases from J, the junction contained 10 bases not matched to a gene. CDR3 sequence: CASSLNRGTPTEAFF. The CDR3 DNA is TGTGCCAGCAGTCTCAACAGGGGCACCCCCACTGAAGCTTTCTTT.

The chain joins TRBV5-5 to TRBJ1-6, with D possibly matching TRBD1 (5 bases). The CDR3 has 15 residues. Per the germline V gene, CDR1 is SGHKS and CDR2 is YYEKEE (reference sequence). V gave up 3 bases and J gave up 5 bases, with 12 bases separating them. The chain's CDR3 is CASSSGATDNSPLHF. In DNA form, the CDR3 reads TGTGCCAGCAGCTCCGGGGCGACAGATAATTCACCCCTCCACTTT.

This clonotype was found a few times. The chain combines TRBV11-2 with TRBJ2-1, with D perhaps assigned TRBD1 or TRBD2 (5 bases each). The CDR3 sequence is 16 residues long. V was cut by 5 bases and J by 2 bases, with 16 bases left in between. Per germline, CDR1 SGHAT and CDR2 FQNNGV. CDR3: CASSDIGTPTYNEQFF. The CDR3 coding sequence is TGTGCCAGCAGCGACATCGGGACGCCGACCTACAATGAGCAGTTCTTC. Full variable domain (rest looked up from reference TRBV11-2 and TRBJ2-1): EAGVAQSPRYKIIEKRQSVAFWCNPISGHATLYWYQQILGQGPKLLIQFQNNGVVDDSQLPKDRFSAERLKGVDSTLKIQPAKLEDSAVYLCASSDIGTPTYNEQFFGPGTRLTVL.